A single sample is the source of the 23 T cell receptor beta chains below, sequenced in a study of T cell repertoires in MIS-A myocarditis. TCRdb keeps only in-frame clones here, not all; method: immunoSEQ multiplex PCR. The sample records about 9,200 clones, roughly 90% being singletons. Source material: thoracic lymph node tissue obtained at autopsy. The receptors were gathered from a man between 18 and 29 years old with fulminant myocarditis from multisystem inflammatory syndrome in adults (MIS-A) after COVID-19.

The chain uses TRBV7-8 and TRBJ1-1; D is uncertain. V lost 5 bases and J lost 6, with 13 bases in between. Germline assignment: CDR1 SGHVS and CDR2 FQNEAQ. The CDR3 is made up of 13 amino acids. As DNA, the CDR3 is TGTGCCAGCAGCCCAAGCAGGTCCGCTGAAGCTTTCTTT. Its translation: CASSPSRSAEAFF.

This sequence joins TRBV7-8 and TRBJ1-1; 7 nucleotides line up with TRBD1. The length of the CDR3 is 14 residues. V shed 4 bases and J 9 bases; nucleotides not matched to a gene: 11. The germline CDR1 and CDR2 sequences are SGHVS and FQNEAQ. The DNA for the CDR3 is TGTGCCAGCAGCTATGGGGCAGGGGGGAAGAAAGCTTTCTTT. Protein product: CASSYGAGGKKAFF.

CDR3 sequence: CASSFRGARETQYF. CDR3 bases: TGTGCCAGCAGTTTCAGGGGGGCGAGGGAGACCCAGTACTTC. The chain links TRBV28 to TRBJ2-5, with D maybe TRBD1 (7 bases). V gave up 3 bases and J gave up 5 bases, with 13 bases separating them. CDR3 length equals 14 residues. CDR1 and CDR2 from the germline V gene are MDHEN and SYDVKM.

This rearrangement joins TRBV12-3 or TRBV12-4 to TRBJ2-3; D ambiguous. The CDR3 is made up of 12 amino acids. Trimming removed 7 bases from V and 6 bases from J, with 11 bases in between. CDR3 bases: TGTGCCAGCACCCCAGCCTCGGATACGCAGTATTTT. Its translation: CASTPASDTQYF.

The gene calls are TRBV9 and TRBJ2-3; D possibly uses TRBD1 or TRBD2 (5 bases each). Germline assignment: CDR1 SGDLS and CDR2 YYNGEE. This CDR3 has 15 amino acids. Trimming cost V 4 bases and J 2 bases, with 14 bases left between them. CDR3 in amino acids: CASSIRGEHTDTQYF. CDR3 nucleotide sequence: TGTGCCAGCAGCATCCGGGGCGAACACACAGATACGCAGTATTTT.

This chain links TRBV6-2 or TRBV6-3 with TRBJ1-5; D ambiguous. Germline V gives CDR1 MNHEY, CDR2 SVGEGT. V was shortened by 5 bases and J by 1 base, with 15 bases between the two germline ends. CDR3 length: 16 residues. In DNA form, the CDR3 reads TGTGCCAGCAGTCACCCCGCGGGAGCCAGCAATCAGCCCCAGCATTTT. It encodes CASSHPAGASNQPQHF.

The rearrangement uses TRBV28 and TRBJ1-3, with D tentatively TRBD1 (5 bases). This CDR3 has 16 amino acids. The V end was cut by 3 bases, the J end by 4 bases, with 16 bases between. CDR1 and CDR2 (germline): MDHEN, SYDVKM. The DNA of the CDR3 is TGTGCCAGCAGTTTGGGGCAGCTTCTTCGGGGAAACACCATATATTTT. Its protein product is CASSLGQLLRGNTIYF.

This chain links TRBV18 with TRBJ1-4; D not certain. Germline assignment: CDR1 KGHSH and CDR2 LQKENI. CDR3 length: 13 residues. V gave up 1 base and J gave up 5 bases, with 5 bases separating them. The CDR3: CASSPQGNEKLFF. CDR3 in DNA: TGTGCCAGCTCACCACAGGGAAATGAAAAACTGTTTTTT.

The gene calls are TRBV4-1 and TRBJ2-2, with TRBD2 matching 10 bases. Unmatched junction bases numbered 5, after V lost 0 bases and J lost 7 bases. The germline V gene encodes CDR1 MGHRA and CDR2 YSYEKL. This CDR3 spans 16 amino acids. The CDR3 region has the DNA TGCGCCAGCAGCCAAGATCTCACTAGCGGGGTCGGGGAGCTGTTTTTT. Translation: CASSQDLTSGVGELFF.

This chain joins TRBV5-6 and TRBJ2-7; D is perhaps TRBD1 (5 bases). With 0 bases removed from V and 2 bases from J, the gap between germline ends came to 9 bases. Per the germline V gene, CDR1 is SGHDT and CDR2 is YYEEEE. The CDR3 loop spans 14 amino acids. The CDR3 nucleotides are TGTGCCAGCAGCTTGGAAGGGGCGGCCTACGAGCAGTACTTC. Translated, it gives CASSLEGAAYEQYF.

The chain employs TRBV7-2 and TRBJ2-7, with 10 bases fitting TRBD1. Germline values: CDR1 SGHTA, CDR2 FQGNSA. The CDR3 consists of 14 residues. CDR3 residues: CGTAMGQGTYEQYF. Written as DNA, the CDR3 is TGTGGGACAGCGATGGGACAGGGGACCTACGAGCAGTACTTC.

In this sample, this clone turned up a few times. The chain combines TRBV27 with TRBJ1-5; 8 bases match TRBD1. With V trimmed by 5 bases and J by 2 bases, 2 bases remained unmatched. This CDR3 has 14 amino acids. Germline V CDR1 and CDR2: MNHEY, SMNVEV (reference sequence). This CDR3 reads CASSPTGGNQPQHF. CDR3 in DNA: TGTGCCAGCAGTCCGACAGGGGGCAATCAGCCCCAGCATTTT.

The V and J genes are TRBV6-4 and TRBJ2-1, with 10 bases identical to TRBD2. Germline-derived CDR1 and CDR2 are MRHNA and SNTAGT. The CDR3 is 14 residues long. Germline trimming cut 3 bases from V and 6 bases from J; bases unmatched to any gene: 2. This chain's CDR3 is CASSESGGANEQFF. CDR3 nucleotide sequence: TGTGCCAGCAGTGAAAGCGGGGGGGCCAATGAGCAGTTCTTC.

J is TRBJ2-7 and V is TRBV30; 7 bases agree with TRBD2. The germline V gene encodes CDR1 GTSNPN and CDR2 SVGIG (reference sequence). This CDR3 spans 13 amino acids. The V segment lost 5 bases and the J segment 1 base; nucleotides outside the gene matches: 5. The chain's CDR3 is CAWGPGGSYEQYF. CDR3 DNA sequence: TGTGCCTGGGGCCCGGGGGGTTCCTACGAGCAGTACTTC.

The CDR3 nucleotides read TGTGCCAGCAGCCCTACCACAGGGTTCACCGGGGAGCTGTTTTTT. It encodes CASSPTTGFTGELFF. The rearrangement joins TRBV5-4 to TRBJ2-2, with D possibly matching TRBD1 (6 bases). Germline lookup yields CDR1 SGHNT and CDR2 YYREEE (reference sequence). Trimming cost V 4 bases and J 4 bases, with 14 bases left between them. The CDR3 runs to 15 residues.

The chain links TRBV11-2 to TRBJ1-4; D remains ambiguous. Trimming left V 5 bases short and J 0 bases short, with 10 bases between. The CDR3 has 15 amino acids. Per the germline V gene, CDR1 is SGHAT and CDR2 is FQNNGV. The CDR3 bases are TGTGCCAGCAGCAAGGACCTTGCAACTAATGAAAAACTGTTTTTT. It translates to CASSKDLATNEKLFF.

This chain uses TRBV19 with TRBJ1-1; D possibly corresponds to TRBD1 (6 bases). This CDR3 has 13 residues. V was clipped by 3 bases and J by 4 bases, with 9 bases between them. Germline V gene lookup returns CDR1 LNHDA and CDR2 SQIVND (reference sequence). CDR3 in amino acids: CASSIGGPTEAFF. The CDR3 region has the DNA TGTGCCAGTAGTATCGGGGGGCCCACTGAAGCTTTCTTT.

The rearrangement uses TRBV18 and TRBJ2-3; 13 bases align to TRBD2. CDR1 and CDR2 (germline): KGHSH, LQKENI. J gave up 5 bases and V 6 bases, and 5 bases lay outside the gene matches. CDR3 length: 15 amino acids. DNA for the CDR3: TGTGCCAGCTCGGCTGGACTAGCGGGAGAAGATACGCAGTATTTT. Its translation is CASSAGLAGEDTQYF.

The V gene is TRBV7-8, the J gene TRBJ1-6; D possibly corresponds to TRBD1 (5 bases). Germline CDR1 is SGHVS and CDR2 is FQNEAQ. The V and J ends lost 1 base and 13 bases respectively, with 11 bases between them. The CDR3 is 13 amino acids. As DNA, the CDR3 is TGTGCCAGCAGCTTAGGCGACGGGGGTCCCCTCCACTTT. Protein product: CASSLGDGGPLHF.

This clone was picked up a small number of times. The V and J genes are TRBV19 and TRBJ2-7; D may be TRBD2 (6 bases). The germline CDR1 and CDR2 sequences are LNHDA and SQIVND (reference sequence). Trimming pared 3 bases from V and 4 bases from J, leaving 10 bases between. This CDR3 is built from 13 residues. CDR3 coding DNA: TGTGCCAGTAGTATGGCTAGCGAGTACGAGCAGTACTTC. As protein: CASSMASEYEQYF.

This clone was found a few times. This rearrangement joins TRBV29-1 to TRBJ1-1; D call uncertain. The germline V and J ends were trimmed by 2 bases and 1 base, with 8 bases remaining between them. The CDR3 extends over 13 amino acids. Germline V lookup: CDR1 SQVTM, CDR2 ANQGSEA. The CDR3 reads CSVETEQNTEAFF. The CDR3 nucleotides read TGCAGCGTTGAAACCGAACAGAACACTGAAGCTTTCTTT.

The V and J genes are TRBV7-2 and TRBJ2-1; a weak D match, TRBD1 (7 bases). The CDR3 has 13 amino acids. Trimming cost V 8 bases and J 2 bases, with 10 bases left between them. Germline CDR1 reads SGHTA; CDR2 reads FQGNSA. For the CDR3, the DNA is TGTGCCAGCGCCAGGGGGGCCTACAATGAGCAGTTCTTC. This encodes CASARGAYNEQFF.

The CDR3 loop is CAISYSAEMNTEAFF. The DNA for the CDR3 is TGTGCCATCAGCTATTCAGCTGAAATGAACACTGAAGCTTTCTTT. This chain uses TRBV10-3 with TRBJ1-1; D is undetermined. Germline CDR1 is ENHRY and CDR2 is SYGVKD. This CDR3 region has 15 residues. V lost 6 bases, J lost 0 bases, and 14 bases lay in between.